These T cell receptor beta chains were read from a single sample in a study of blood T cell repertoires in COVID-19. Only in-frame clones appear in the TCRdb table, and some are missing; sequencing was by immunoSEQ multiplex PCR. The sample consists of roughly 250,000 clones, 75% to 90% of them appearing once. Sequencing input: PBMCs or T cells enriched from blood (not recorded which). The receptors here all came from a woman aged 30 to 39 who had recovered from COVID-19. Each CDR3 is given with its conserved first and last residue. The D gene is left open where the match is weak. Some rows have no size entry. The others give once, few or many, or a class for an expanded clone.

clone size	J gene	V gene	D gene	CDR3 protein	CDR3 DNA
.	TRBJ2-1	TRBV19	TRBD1	CASRTGTGGNNEQFF	TGTGCCAGTAGGACCGGGACAGGGGGAAACAATGAGCAGTTCTTC
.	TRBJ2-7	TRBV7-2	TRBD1	CASSFIQGYSPYEQYF	TGTGCCAGCAGCTTTATACAGGGGTATTCCCCCTACGAGCAGTACTTC
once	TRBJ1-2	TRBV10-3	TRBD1	CAISPGQGDLWGYTF	TGTGCCATCAGTCCTGGACAGGGAGACTTATGGGGCTACACCTTC
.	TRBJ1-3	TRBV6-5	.	CASSYTTGSGNTIYF	TGTGCCAGCAGTTACACGACAGGTTCTGGAAACACCATATATTTT
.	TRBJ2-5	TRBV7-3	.	CASSASGRARGETQYF	TGTGCCAGCAGCGCCTCCGGAAGGGCAAGGGGAGAGACCCAGTACTTC
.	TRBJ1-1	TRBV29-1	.	CSAWRGVNTEAFF	TGCAGCGCTTGGCGGGGGGTGAACACTGAAGCTTTCTTT
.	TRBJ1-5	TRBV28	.	CASRRTGSKGNQPQHF	TGTGCCAGCAGACGAACAGGGTCGAAGGGCAATCAGCCCCAGCATTTT
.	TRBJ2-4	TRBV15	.	CATSRDPGTIVANIQYF	TGTGCCACCAGCAGAGACCCCGGGACAATCGTGGCAAACATTCAGTACTTC
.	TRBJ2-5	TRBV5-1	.	CASSLDSGGETQYF	TGCGCCAGCAGCTTGGATTCTGGAGGAGAGACCCAGTACTTC
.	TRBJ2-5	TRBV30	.	CAWSVRGETQYF	TGTGCCTGGAGTGTTAGGGGAGAGACCCAGTACTTC
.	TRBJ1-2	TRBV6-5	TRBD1	CASSRRDRDGYTF	TGTGCCAGCAGTCGACGGGACAGGGACGGCTACACCTTC
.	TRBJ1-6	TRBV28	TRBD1	CASSVPGQGVSPLHF	TGTGCCAGCAGTGTTCCGGGACAGGGGGTTTCACCCCTCCACTTT
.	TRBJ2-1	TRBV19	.	CASSPRDIFPYNEQFF	TGTGCCAGTAGCCCTCGGGACATCTTCCCCTACAATGAGCAGTTCTTC
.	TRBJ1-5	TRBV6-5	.	CASSYSGGDGNQPQHF	TGTGCCAGCAGTTACTCGGGAGGGGATGGCAATCAGCCCCAGCATTTT
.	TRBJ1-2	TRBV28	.	CASSDSTNYGYTF	TGTGCCAGCTCGGACAGTACTAACTATGGCTACACCTTC
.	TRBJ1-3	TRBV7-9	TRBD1	CASSGDRVSGNTIYF	TGTGCCAGCAGCGGGGACAGGGTCTCTGGAAACACCATATATTTT
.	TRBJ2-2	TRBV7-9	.	CASIPYGEPTGELFF	TGTGCCAGCATCCCCTATGGGGAGCCCACCGGGGAGCTGTTTTTT
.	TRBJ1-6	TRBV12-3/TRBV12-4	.	CASSGTGGSPLHF	TGTGCCAGCAGCGGGACTGGCGGGTCACCCCTCCACTTT
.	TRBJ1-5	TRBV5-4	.	CASSFGGRGGNQPQHF	TGTGCCAGCAGCTTCGGGGGGCGCGGAGGCAATCAGCCCCAGCATTTT
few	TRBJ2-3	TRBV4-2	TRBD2	CASSPGTSGDTQYF	TGTGCCAGCAGCCCTGGGACTAGCGGGGATACGCAGTATTTT
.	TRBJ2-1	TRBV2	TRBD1	CASIKGQGSYNEQFF	TGTGCCAGCATCAAGGGACAGGGATCCTACAATGAGCAGTTCTTC
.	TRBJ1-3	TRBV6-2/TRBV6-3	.	CASSYGASGNTIYF	TGTGCCAGCAGTTACGGGGCCTCTGGAAACACCATATATTTT
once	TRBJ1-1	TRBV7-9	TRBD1	CASNNRGQGNTEAFF	TGTGCCAGCAACAACAGGGGACAGGGAAACACTGAAGCTTTCTTT
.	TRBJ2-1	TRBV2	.	CASSEGGWPVYNEQFF	TGTGCCAGCAGTGAGGGGGGATGGCCCGTATACAATGAGCAGTTCTTC